These 31 T cell receptor beta chains came from one sample sequenced in a study of T-cell reconstitution after alpha-beta-depleted transplantation in children. Unique molecular identifiers were incorporated when the TCRbeta library was constructed. TCRdb analysed the PCR reads with MiXCR anew, one entry per CDR3 protein. The table shows hundreds of thousands of distinct CDR3 sequences, with around 9.1% occurring only once. This material consisted of PBMCs, taken before TCRalphabeta/CD19-depleted stem cell transplant. The receptors originated from a boy under three years old with acute myeloid leukemia, due to receive a stem cell transplant.

Remarks on this clonotype: A much more abundant neighbour one base away suggests this may be a read error. The chain couples TRBV6-4 to TRBJ2-1; D may be TRBD1 (5 bases). This CDR3 spans 17 amino acids. The ends were cut back, 0 bases at V and 0 bases at J, with 12 bases in the middle. CDR1 is MRHNA and CDR2 is SNTAGT in the germline V gene. The CDR3 DNA follows: TGTGCCAGCAGTGACTCGGGGCAAGTGCGCTCCTACAATGAGCAGTTCTTC. Translated: CASSDSGQVRSYNEQFF.

This clonotype was seen many times. The chain has TRBV12-3 or TRBV12-4 and TRBJ2-7; 9 nucleotides line up with TRBD1. The CDR3 loop spans 15 amino acids. V lost 3 bases and J lost 6; bases outside the gene matches: 9. This CDR3 is CASSFGTGYPSEQYF. In DNA, the CDR3 is TGTGCCAGCAGTTTTGGGACAGGGTACCCTTCCGAGCAGTACTTC.

This clonotype was found many times. This chain joins TRBV12-3 or TRBV12-4 and TRBJ1-4; TRBD1 matches 9 bases. The CDR3 runs 15 residues. Trimming removed 7 bases from V and 7 bases from J; junction bases left unmatched: 10. The CDR3 nucleotides read TGTGCCAGCACCAATCAAGGGACAGGGCGTGAAAAACTGTTTTTT. This translates into CASTNQGTGREKLFF.

This clonotype was recorded many times. V and J are TRBV3-1 and TRBJ1-1, with D hard to call. Germline V lookup: CDR1 LGHDT, CDR2 YNNKEL (reference sequence). This CDR3 has 15 residues. Trimming pared 1 base from V and 5 bases from J, leaving 14 bases between. As DNA, the CDR3 is TGTGCCAGCAGCCAAGGGGGAACAGCACCTACTGAAGCTTTCTTT. Residues: CASSQGGTAPTEAFF.

This clonotype was detected ten times or more. The rearrangement links TRBV3-1 to TRBJ2-7; 9 bases map to TRBD1. The trim removed 5 bases at V and 6 bases at J, leaving 2 bases unmatched. Germline values: CDR1 LGHDT, CDR2 YNNKEL (reference sequence). This CDR3 is 12 amino acids long. The CDR3 is CASSMTGGEQYF. DNA of the CDR3: TGTGCCAGCAGCATGACAGGGGGCGAGCAGTACTTC.

At least ten counts were recorded for this clonotype. The chain carries TRBV7-9 and TRBJ1-1; D possibly corresponds to TRBD1 (6 bases). The CDR3 covers 14 residues. The V gene lost 1 base and the J gene lost 2 bases, with 8 bases spanning the gap. The V gene's germline CDR1 is SEHNR and CDR2 FQNEAQ (reference sequence). This CDR3 is CASSLEQGNTEAFF. In DNA, the CDR3 is TGTGCCAGCAGCTTAGAACAGGGCAACACTGAAGCTTTCTTT.

The V call is TRBV19, the J call TRBJ1-2; 8 bases are shared with TRBD1. With V trimmed by 7 bases and J by 4 bases, 5 bases remained unmatched. CDR1 LNHDA and CDR2 SQIVND come from the germline V gene (reference sequence). The CDR3 consists of 13 residues. The CDR3 nucleotides read TGTGCCAGTACAAGGACAGGGCCCTATGGCTACACCTTC. Translation gives CASTRTGPYGYTF. The whole variable domain, filled in from reference TRBV19 and TRBJ1-2, reads DGGITQSPKYLFRKEGQNVTLSCEQNLNHDAMYWYRQDPGQGLRLIYYSQIVNDFQKGDIAEGYSVSREKKESFPLTVTSAQKNPTAFYLCASTRTGPYGYTFGSGTRLTVV.

This clonotype was seen repeatedly, ten times or more. This chain uses TRBV5-1 with TRBJ2-4; D unclear. Trimming cost V 1 base and J 8 bases, with 10 bases left between them. Germline V lookup: CDR1 SGHRS, CDR2 YFSETQ. The CDR3 has 13 amino acids. CDR3 DNA: TGCGCCAGCAGCTTGCATGAGGCAGACATTCAGTACTTC. Translating it yields CASSLHEADIQYF.

At least ten counts were recorded for this clonotype. The V and J genes are TRBV20-1 and TRBJ1-5, with TRBD1 matching over 7 bases. Germline V lookup: CDR1 DFQATT, CDR2 SNEGSKA (reference sequence). This CDR3 has 14 amino acids. J gave up 4 bases and V 3 bases, and 6 bases lay outside the gene matches. This CDR3 is CSARRDSLNQPQHF. The CDR3 DNA is TGCAGTGCTAGGCGGGACAGCTTAAATCAGCCCCAGCATTTT.

In its sample, this clonotype was seen many times. The chain recombines TRBV7-2 with TRBJ2-2; a weak D match, TRBD2 (7 bases). Looked up from germline, CDR1 is SGHTA and CDR2 is FQGNSA. The CDR3 spans 16 residues. The V gene lost 4 bases and the J gene lost 0 bases, with 12 bases spanning the gap. CDR3 sequence reads: CASSSWGGPNTGELFF. CDR3 nucleotides: TGTGCCAGCAGCTCCTGGGGGGGCCCGAACACCGGGGAGCTGTTTTTT. Full variable domain (missing parts from reference TRBV7-2 and TRBJ2-2): GAGVSQSPSNKVTEKGKDVELRCDPISGHTALYWYRQSLGQGLEFLIYFQGNSAPDKSGLPSDRFSAERTGGSVSTLTIQRTQQEDSAVYLCASSSWGGPNTGELFFGEGSRLTVL.

Many counts were recorded for this clonotype. The chain uses TRBV20-1 and TRBJ2-4; a possible D gene is TRBD1 (6 bases). The germline V gene encodes CDR1 DFQATT and CDR2 SNEGSKA (reference sequence). V lost 1 base, J lost 8 bases, and 12 bases lay in between. The CDR3 covers 13 residues. In DNA, the CDR3 is TGCAGTGCTAGAGTGGGGGCAGACGACATTCAGTACTTC. Translating it yields CSARVGADDIQYF.

The sample holds many counts of this clonotype. This chain links TRBV4-1 with TRBJ1-2, with 8 bases fitting TRBD1. Trimming at V came to 4 bases and at J to 0 bases, leaving 1 base not matched to a gene. Germline V lookup: CDR1 MGHRA, CDR2 YSYEKL. The CDR3 is 14 amino acids. The CDR3, as DNA: TGCGCCAGCAGCCGGACAGGGACTAACTATGGCTACACCTTC. This codes for CASSRTGTNYGYTF.

This clonotype was seen a handful of times. V usage is TRBV25-1 and J usage is TRBJ2-5, with D unresolved. The CDR3 has 13 residues. Germline V gene sequence: CDR1 MGHDK, CDR2 SYGVNS. V was clipped by 3 bases and J by 7 bases, with 12 bases between them. CDR3 residues: CASSDSPQRTQYF. The CDR3 coding sequence is TGTGCCAGCAGTGATTCCCCTCAAAGGACCCAGTACTTC.

This clonotype occurred many times. The chain has TRBV5-6 and TRBJ2-2; D gene uncertain. There are 15 residues in the CDR3. Germline CDR1 and CDR2: SGHDT and YYEEEE. V was pared by 0 bases and J by 4 bases, with 10 bases between. Here the CDR3 reads CASSLVLVGTGELFF. The CDR3 DNA is TGTGCCAGCAGCTTGGTGCTAGTCGGCACCGGGGAGCTGTTTTTT.

This clonotype was seen ten or more times. This chain links TRBV10-3 with TRBJ1-1; no definite D call. Per the germline V gene, CDR1 is ENHRY and CDR2 is SYGVKD. There are 13 residues in the CDR3. The ends were cut back, 6 bases at V and 3 bases at J, with 11 bases in the middle. CDR3 residues: CAIRTMRDTEAFF. The CDR3 bases are TGTGCCATCAGGACCATGAGGGACACTGAAGCTTTCTTT.

About this clonotype: A single base separates this from a much larger clone, so it may be a read error. This is likely a read error, given that the CDR3 carries no conserved phenylalanine or tryptophan at its end. The J gene is TRBJ1-2, the V gene TRBV7-9; D is possibly TRBD1 (5 bases). The CDR3 contains 16 residues. Trimming cost V 5 bases and J 0 bases, with 16 bases left between them. Germline CDR1 SEHNR, CDR2 FQNEAQ (reference sequence). CDR3 loop: CASSHQVSGSNYGYTS. The CDR3 nucleotides read TGTGCCAGCAGCCATCAGGTTTCAGGGTCTAACTATGGCTACACCTCC.

This chain connects TRBV2 to TRBJ2-5; weak D call: TRBD2 (5 bases). The CDR3 runs to 15 residues. Between the trimmed V and J ends, which lost 0 bases and 4 bases, there was a span of 12 bases. From germline, CDR1 is SNHLY and CDR2 FYNNEI. In DNA form, the CDR3 reads TGTGCCAGCAGTGAAGCGCTTCAACTAGGAGAGACCCAGTACTTC. Amino acids: CASSEALQLGETQYF.

This clonotype came up many times. The V gene is TRBV7-8, the J gene TRBJ1-5; D gene unclear. V was cut by 4 bases and J by 1 base, with 2 bases left in between. The CDR3 runs 12 residues. CDR1 and CDR2 from the germline V gene are SGHVS and FQNEAQ. The CDR3 DNA reads as TGTGCCAGCAGCTGGAGCAATCAGCCCCAGCATTTT. Translating gives CASSWSNQPQHF.

This clonotype was seen many times. The chain carries TRBV6-5 and TRBJ2-2, with D possibly matching TRBD1 (6 bases). The CDR3 covers 14 residues. Germline V gene sequence: CDR1 MNHEY, CDR2 SVGAGI. V was trimmed by 1 base and J by 6 bases, leaving 9 bases between them. The DNA of the CDR3 is TGTGCCAGCAGTTACTTCCGACAGGCCGGGGAGCTGTTTTTT. This gives the protein CASSYFRQAGELFF.

This clonotype was seen at least ten times. The chain joins TRBV29-1 to TRBJ1-5, with 9 bases aligning to TRBD1. This CDR3 comprises 13 residues. CDR1 is SQVTM and CDR2 is ANQGSEA in the germline V gene. The trim removed 6 bases at V and 6 bases at J, leaving 6 bases unmatched. The DNA of the CDR3 is TGCAGCGTAGCCGGACAGGGGTCTCAGCCCCAGCATTTT. Translated, it gives CSVAGQGSQPQHF.

The sample holds many counts of this clonotype. Sequence at one end of the junction differs from germline and may be a read error. The rearrangement links TRBV5-1 to TRBJ2-7, with 11 bases fitting TRBD1. The CDR3 runs to 14 residues. CDR1 and CDR2 from the germline V gene are SGHRS and YFSETQ. The CDR3 nucleotides read TGTGCCAGCAGCCCCGGACAGGGGGCGTACGAGCAGTACTTC. This codes for CASSPGQGAYEQYF.

In its sample, this clonotype was seen many times. This chain links TRBV5-1 with TRBJ1-2; 7 nucleotides agree with TRBD1. This CDR3 contains 13 residues. CDR1 and CDR2 from the germline V gene are SGHRS and YFSETQ. The ends lost 0 bases at V and 4 bases at J; junction bases unmatched: 0. The CDR3 loop is CASSLAGGYGYTF. For the CDR3, the DNA is TGCGCCAGCAGCTTGGCAGGGGGCTATGGCTACACCTTC. Based on the CDR3 plus reference TRBV5-1 and TRBJ1-2, the full variable domain is KAGVTQTPRYLIKTRGQQVTLSCSPISGHRSVSWYQQTPGQGLQFLFEYFSETQRNKGNFPGRFSGRQFSNSRSEMNVSTLELGDSALYLCASSLAGGYGYTFGSGTRLTVV.

This clonotype was found many times. The rearrangement links TRBV24-1 to TRBJ2-2, with D unresolved. Germline values: CDR1 KGHDR, CDR2 SFDVKD. V lost 4 bases and J 5 bases, leaving 10 bases between the germline ends. CDR3 length: 14 amino acids. The chain's CDR3 is CATSDLGKTGELFF. CDR3 nucleotides: TGTGCCACCAGTGACTTGGGGAAGACCGGGGAGCTGTTTTTT.

There are many counts of this clonotype. The chain links TRBV7-9 to TRBJ2-5, with a possible D match to TRBD1 (5 bases). V was clipped by 2 bases and J by 3 bases, with 13 bases between them. CDR3 length: 15 amino acids. Germline assignment: CDR1 SEHNR and CDR2 FQNEAQ (reference sequence). In DNA, the CDR3 is TGTGCCAGCAGCTTAAAGCTGGCAGGGAAAGAGACCCAGTACTTC. Its translation: CASSLKLAGKETQYF.

The table lists this clonotype with many counts. The rearrangement uses TRBV12-3 or TRBV12-4 and TRBJ2-1; 12 nucleotides align to TRBD2. V was clipped by 5 bases and J by 1 base; unmatched bases: 6. The CDR3 is made up of 17 amino acids. In DNA form, the CDR3 reads TGTGCCAGCAGTCCCTGGACTAGCGGGGCTTCCTACAATGAGCAGTTCTTC. Residues: CASSPWTSGASYNEQFF.

This clonotype occurred many times. The rearrangement uses TRBV7-2 and TRBJ1-1; D not resolved. Looked up from germline, CDR1 is SGHTA and CDR2 is FQGNSA. Trimming removed 6 bases at V and 4 bases at J, with 15 bases between. The CDR3 is 14 amino acids. In DNA, the CDR3 is TGTGCCAGCAGTTCTACCCGGGTTGGCACTGAAGCTTTCTTT. Residues: CASSSTRVGTEAFF.

This clonotype was picked up many times. This chain joins TRBV20-1 and TRBJ2-5; D gene ambiguous. Trimming left V 3 bases short and J 1 base short, with 15 bases between. From germline, CDR1 is DFQATT and CDR2 SNEGSKA (reference sequence). The CDR3 runs 15 residues. This CDR3 is CSARWQRGLQETQYF. The CDR3 region has the DNA TGCAGTGCTAGGTGGCAACGCGGCCTCCAAGAGACCCAGTACTTC.

The gene calls are TRBV29-1 and TRBJ2-1; 12 nucleotides line up with TRBD1. Germline V lookup: CDR1 SQVTM, CDR2 ANQGSEA. Losses at the gene ends were 5 bases for V and 10 bases for J; bases not matched to a gene: 12. The CDR3 totals 15 residues. The CDR3 DNA follows: TGCAGCGTTCACACCGGGACAGGGGGCGCAGGGGAGCAGTTCTTC. This translates into CSVHTGTGGAGEQFF.

Comments on this clonotype: A clone one base away is much larger, so this may be a read error. V usage is TRBV5-4 and J usage is TRBJ2-1; D possibly corresponds to TRBD1 (5 bases). V was pared by 0 bases and J by 6 bases, with 7 bases between. Germline V CDR1 and CDR2: SGHNT, YYREEE (reference sequence). The CDR3 sequence is 13 residues long. The CDR3, as DNA: TGTGCCAGCAGCTTGGACAGGCTCAATGAGCAGTTCTTC. Translated, it gives CASSLDRLNEQFF.

This clonotype showed up many times. The chain carries TRBV7-9 and TRBJ1-4; D is uncertain. The CDR3 length is 14 residues. CDR1 SEHNR and CDR2 FQNEAQ come from the germline V gene (reference sequence). Deletions cut 6 bases from V and 6 bases from J, with 14 bases between. CDR3 in DNA: TGTGCCAGCAGTTACTCGGCGGTACATGAAAAACTGTTTTTT. Translating it yields CASSYSAVHEKLFF.

Only a few counts were recorded for this clonotype. This rearrangement joins TRBV5-1 to TRBJ2-3, with D uncertain. CDR1 is SGHRS, CDR2 YFSETQ, per germline. V lost 0 bases to trimming and J lost 5 bases, with 7 bases between them. The length of the CDR3 is 13 residues. The DNA for the CDR3 is TGCGCCAGCAGCTTGGCCGCGTTAGATACGCAGTATTTT. This translates into CASSLAALDTQYF.